These 15 T cell receptor beta chains came from one sample sequenced in a study of cytomegalovirus exposure and HLA in healthy donors. Primers: 60 Vbeta forward and 13 Jbeta reverse. Measured with immunoSEQ multiplex PCR; TCRdb has only the in-frame clones, and not every one. The profile covers 120,000 or so clones, with 60% to 85% appearing a single time and about 1.2% taken by the ten largest. Sequencing was performed on PBMCs. These receptor sequences come from a female donor in good health and CMV-seronegative.

This chain links TRBV6-1 with TRBJ2-4; D possibly corresponds to TRBD1 (6 bases). V lost 2 bases and J 3 bases, leaving 20 bases between the germline ends. In germline, CDR1 is MNHNS, CDR2 SASEGT. The CDR3 contains 18 residues. For the CDR3, the DNA is TGTGCCAGCAGTGAAAACCGGGACAACACCGTGGACAAAAACATTCAGTACTTC. Translation gives CASSENRDNTVDKNIQYF.

The chain links TRBV2 to TRBJ2-7, with 13 positions matching TRBD2. This CDR3 contains 14 residues. After removal of 4 bases from V and 5 bases from J, the junction contained 2 bases not matched to a gene. Germline values: CDR1 SNHLY, CDR2 FYNNEI. CDR3 sequence (DNA): TGTGCCAGCAGTGGACTAGCGGGAGGAAACGAGCAGTACTTC. Its protein product is CASSGLAGGNEQYF.

The rearrangement links TRBV27 to TRBJ2-1; TRBD2 is a possible D gene (6 bases). Deletions cut 3 bases from V and 2 bases from J, with 17 bases between. The CDR3 spans 17 residues. Germline V CDR1 and CDR2: MNHEY, SMNVEV (reference sequence). CDR3 amino acids: CASSFRSSVSPYNEQFF. The CDR3 DNA is TGTGCCAGCAGTTTCCGCTCTAGCGTAAGTCCCTACAATGAGCAGTTCTTC.

A word on this clone: An end of the junction differs from the germline gene, which may be a read error. This sequence joins TRBV7-9 and TRBJ2-5, with 7 bases matching TRBD2. CDR3 length equals 15 residues. Germline values: CDR1 SEHNR, CDR2 FQNEAQ (reference sequence). The CDR3 DNA sequence: TGTTCCAGCAGCATTAGACTAGCCGGGCAAGAGACCCAGTACTTC. Residues: CSSSIRLAGQETQYF.

This chain connects TRBV4-2 to TRBJ1-6, with 10 bases identical to TRBD1. The CDR3 is 16 residues long. Germline CDR1 reads LGHNA; CDR2 reads YNFKEQ. Germline trimming cut 4 bases from V and 7 bases from J; bases unmatched to any gene: 7. CDR3 in amino acids: CASSPPDRGRNSPLHF. CDR3 DNA: TGTGCCAGCAGCCCCCCGGACAGGGGGAGGAATTCACCCCTCCACTTT.

The V gene is TRBV30, the J gene TRBJ1-2, with TRBD1 matching 7 bases. The trim removed 3 bases at V and 4 bases at J, leaving 8 bases unmatched. The CDR3 contains 14 residues. From germline, CDR1 is GTSNPN and CDR2 SVGIG (reference sequence). The CDR3 DNA follows: TGTGCCTGGAGGACAGGGTTGACTTTCTATGGCTACACCTTC. Its translation: CAWRTGLTFYGYTF.

The gene calls are TRBV6-5 and TRBJ2-5, with D tentatively TRBD2 (6 bases). The J call may be wrong; the DNA end is better matched by TRBJ2-7. Germline assignment: CDR1 MNHEY and CDR2 SVGAGI. This CDR3 is 12 amino acids long. The CDR3 sequence is CASKAGPYEQYF. CDR3 DNA sequence: TGTGCCAGCAAAGCGGGTCCCTACGAGCAGTACTTC.

This chain links TRBV30 with TRBJ2-7, with 11 bases aligning to TRBD2. Looked up from germline, CDR1 is GTSNPN and CDR2 is SVGIG (reference sequence). The CDR3 is made up of 14 amino acids. The junction had 7 bases not matched to a gene; V was cut back by 6 bases and J by 3 bases. CDR3 loop: CACKGLAASYEQYF. The CDR3 DNA sequence: TGTGCCTGTAAGGGACTAGCGGCTAGCTACGAGCAGTACTTC.

This rearrangement joins TRBV9 to TRBJ2-3; TRBD2 is a possible D gene (6 bases). The CDR3 contains 17 residues. Between the trimmed V and J ends, which lost 4 bases and 0 bases, there was a span of 18 bases. The germline CDR1 and CDR2 sequences are SGDLS and YYNGEE. CDR3 sequence (DNA): TGTGCCAGCAGCCCCTATTCCGGGGGATCTAGCACAGATACGCAGTATTTT. It translates to CASSPYSGGSSTDTQYF.

The chain uses TRBV5-6 and TRBJ1-2; a possible D gene is TRBD1 (5 bases). The CDR3 is 14 residues long. Germline-derived CDR1 and CDR2 are SGHDT and YYEEEE. The V end was cut by 3 bases, the J end by 4 bases, with 13 bases between. Here the CDR3 reads CASSWGRNFYGYTF. CDR3 coding DNA: TGTGCCAGCAGCTGGGGCCGAAACTTCTATGGCTACACCTTC. The whole variable domain, filled in from reference TRBV5-6 and TRBJ1-2, reads DAGVTQSPTHLIKTRGQQVTLRCSPKSGHDTVSWYQQALGQGPQFIFQYYEEEERQRGNFPDRFSGHQFPNYSSELNVNALLLGDSALYLCASSWGRNFYGYTFGSGTRLTVV.

The V gene is TRBV9, the J gene TRBJ2-5, with 9 bases identical to TRBD2. The length of the CDR3 is 15 residues. V lost 0 bases to trimming and J lost 5 bases; unmatched junction nucleotides: 5. In germline, CDR1 is SGDLS, CDR2 YYNGEE. The DNA for the CDR3 is TGTGCCAGCAGCGTAGGTGCTAGCGGGGATGAGACCCAGTACTTC. Protein product: CASSVGASGDETQYF.

This chain uses TRBV19 with TRBJ2-1; maybe TRBD2 (5 bases). Germline V gene lookup returns CDR1 LNHDA and CDR2 SQIVND (reference sequence). Trimming cost V 5 bases and J 0 bases, with 20 bases left between them. The CDR3 length is 18 residues. CDR3 nucleotide sequence: TGTGCCAGTAGTTTAAGATTTGTCCAGCGGAGCTCCTACAATGAGCAGTTCTTC. Its protein is CASSLRFVQRSSYNEQFF. The full variable domain, in which reference TRBV19 and TRBJ2-1 provide the parts outside the CDR3, is DGGITQSPKYLFRKEGQNVTLSCEQNLNHDAMYWYRQDPGQGLRLIYYSQIVNDFQKGDIAEGYSVSREKKESFPLTVTSAQKNPTAFYLCASSLRFVQRSSYNEQFFGPGTRLTVL.

V is TRBV5-4 and J is TRBJ2-3; the match to TRBD2 covers 11 bases. Germline V lookup: CDR1 SGHNT, CDR2 YYREEE (reference sequence). The V and J ends lost 4 bases and 6 bases, in that order; junction bases with no gene match: 4. This CDR3 comprises 14 residues. The chain's CDR3 is CASSIAGGPDTQYF. The CDR3 DNA sequence: TGTGCCAGCAGCATAGCGGGGGGGCCGGATACGCAGTATTTT. The full variable domain, with the rest looked up from reference TRBV5-4 and TRBJ2-3, is ETGVTQSPTHLIKTRGQQVTLRCSSQSGHNTVSWYQQALGQGPQFIFQYYREEENGRGNFPPRFSGLQFPNYSSELNVNALELDDSALYLCASSIAGGPDTQYFGPGTRLTVL.

The chain employs TRBV28 and TRBJ2-7; D gene uncertain. The CDR3 extends over 14 amino acids. CDR1 MDHEN and CDR2 SYDVKM come from the germline V gene. V was clipped by 5 bases and J by 4 bases, with 15 bases between them. The CDR3 region has the DNA TGTGCCAGCAGTCTCACCCTGAGGAATTACGAGCAGTACTTC. It is translated as CASSLTLRNYEQYF.

The J gene is TRBJ2-5, the V gene TRBV5-4, with D possibly being TRBD2 (5 bases). Germline V gene data show CDR1 as SGHNT and CDR2 as YYREEE (reference sequence). V lost 3 bases and J lost 5, with 14 bases in between. The CDR3 spans 14 residues. The CDR3 region is CASSSKLGTETQYF. The DNA for the CDR3 is TGTGCCAGCAGCTCTAAACTAGGTACGGAGACCCAGTACTTC.